The entry that follows covers one TCR beta chain sequence. No antigen is known for it. The record originates from a study of cytomegalovirus exposure and HLA in healthy donors. Study-wide results and caveats: While the bulk of TCR sequences proved rare, some public TCRs turned up in many donors. Associated with cytomegalovirus, according to the listing, were 150 to 200 TCR beta chains.

Trimming took 5 bases from V and 3 from J; bases not matched to a gene: 5. The V gene's germline CDR1 is SEHNR and CDR2 FQNEAQ (reference sequence). This CDR3 spans 14 amino acids. Assay used: immunoSEQ multiplex PCR; TCRdb lists only in-frame clones, some missing. The data hold over 200,000 clones, with roughly 88% observed a single time. The donors were members of the validation cohort, which comprised approximately 120 subjects and was separate from the first cohort of 670 or so subjects. The genes are TRBV7-9 and TRBJ2-7, with 9 bases aligning to TRBD1. The receptor was isolated from a woman younger than 35 in good health and CMV-seronegative. The sequenced sample consisted of PBMCs. The CDR3 nucleotides read TGTGCCAGCAGCGACAGGGGGGGTTTCTACGAGCAGTACTTC. It yields the protein CASSDRGGFYEQYF.